The rows below give T cell receptor beta chains drawn from one sample of a study of spatial heterogeneity in lung cancer. One entry per CDR3 protein, called by TCRdb with MiXCR from the 5' RACE reads. The table lists fewer than 15,000 distinct CDR3 sequences, 3% to 4% of them singletons, with around a sixth in the top ten. The starting material was lung tumor tissue, obtained at surgery. All receptors come from a male donor with early-stage non-small cell lung cancer. Each CDR3 is given with its conserved first and last residue. The order of the fields is D gene, clone size, V gene, J gene, CDR3 protein, CDR3 DNA. A D gene is named only where the DNA matches it firmly. Size tells how often a clone was seen (once, few, many) or the class of an expanded clone, and some rows leave it out.

d_call: .
clone_size: many
v_call: TRBV6-1
j_call: TRBJ1-6
cdr3_aa: CASSEAVTKSPLHF
cdr3_nt: TGTGCCAGCAGTGAAGCGGTGACAAAATCACCCCTCCACTTT

d_call: .
clone_size: many
v_call: TRBV27
j_call: TRBJ1-5
cdr3_aa: CASRLMGVNQPQHF
cdr3_nt: TGTGCCAGCCGTTTGATGGGAGTGAATCAGCCCCAGCATTTT

d_call: TRBD1
clone_size: many
v_call: TRBV28
j_call: TRBJ2-7
cdr3_aa: CASSRVDREGEQYF
cdr3_nt: TGTGCCAGCAGCCGGGTGGACAGGGAAGGCGAGCAGTACTTC

d_call: .
clone_size: many
v_call: TRBV12-3/TRBV12-4
j_call: TRBJ1-4
cdr3_aa: CASSFRTSNEKLFF
cdr3_nt: TGTGCCAGCAGTTTCCGGACGTCTAATGAAAAACTGTTTTTT

d_call: .
clone_size: many
v_call: TRBV7-2
j_call: TRBJ2-5
cdr3_aa: CASSSQAVRGYETQYF
cdr3_nt: TGTGCCAGCAGCTCCCAGGCGGTCAGGGGCTACGAGACCCAGTACTTC

d_call: TRBD2
clone_size: many
v_call: TRBV3-1
j_call: TRBJ2-7
cdr3_aa: CASSPGLAGAPYEQYF
cdr3_nt: TGTGCCAGCAGTCCGGGACTAGCGGGTGCCCCCTACGAGCAGTACTTC

d_call: TRBD1
clone_size: many
v_call: TRBV5-1
j_call: TRBJ2-1
cdr3_aa: CASSLGDRAGNEQFF
cdr3_nt: TGCGCCAGCAGCTTGGGGGACAGGGCCGGCAATGAGCAGTTCTTC

d_call: .
clone_size: .
v_call: TRBV5-4
j_call: TRBJ2-5
cdr3_aa: CASSLDVSGGTAQETQYF
cdr3_nt: TGTGCCAGCAGCTTGGATGTATCGGGTGGAACAGCACAAGAGACCCAGTACTTC

d_call: TRBD1
clone_size: many
v_call: TRBV24-1
j_call: TRBJ2-7
cdr3_aa: CATSDLTTGRQYF
cdr3_nt: TGTGCCACCAGTGACCTCACGACAGGGCGGCAGTACTTC

d_call: TRBD2
clone_size: .
v_call: TRBV23-1
j_call: TRBJ2-7
cdr3_aa: CASSQSHWTSVGYEQYF
cdr3_nt: TGCGCCAGCAGTCAATCCCACTGGACTAGCGTGGGCTACGAGCAGTACTTC

d_call: .
clone_size: many
v_call: TRBV12-3/TRBV12-4
j_call: TRBJ1-6
cdr3_aa: CASSSLALSYNSPLHF
cdr3_nt: TGTGCCAGCAGTTCCCTCGCCCTCTCCTATAATTCACCCCTCCACTTT

d_call: .
clone_size: .
v_call: TRBV2
j_call: TRBJ1-3
cdr3_aa: CASSDRGLSGNTIYF
cdr3_nt: TGTGCCAGCAGTGACCGCGGACTCTCTGGAAACACCATATATTTT

d_call: .
clone_size: many
v_call: TRBV9
j_call: TRBJ1-3
cdr3_aa: CASSEGRISGNTIYF
cdr3_nt: TGTGCCAGCAGCGAGGGACGGATCTCTGGAAACACCATATATTTT

d_call: TRBD1
clone_size: many
v_call: TRBV27
j_call: TRBJ2-3
cdr3_aa: CASSPDDRGATDTQYF
cdr3_nt: TGTGCCAGCAGCCCCGACGACAGGGGGGCCACAGATACGCAGTATTTT

d_call: .
clone_size: medium-sized
v_call: TRBV12-3/TRBV12-4
j_call: TRBJ2-1
cdr3_aa: CASSPLSGTPYNEQFF
cdr3_nt: TGTGCCAGCAGTCCCCTTAGCGGTACCCCCTACAATGAGCAGTTCTTC